The 32 T cell receptor beta chains presented below share a single source sample, sequenced in a study of identical twins. TCRdb redid the calling of the 5' RACE reads with MiXCR, one entry per CDR3 protein. This table holds 650,000 to 800,000 distinct CDR3 sequences, around 8.3% found once. In addition, the sample was reused for a study of yellow fever vaccine responses in identical twins.

The material sequenced was PBMCs. These receptors originate from a woman between 18 and 29 years old in good health.

The V call is TRBV20-1, the J call TRBJ1-2; 7 nucleotides match TRBD1. V was clipped by 6 bases and J by 2 bases; unmatched bases: 6. The CDR3 length is 13 residues. Per the germline V gene, CDR1 is DFQATT and CDR2 is SNEGSKA (reference sequence). CDR3: CSALQGRNYGYTF. Written as DNA, the CDR3 is TGCAGTGCCCTACAGGGGAGGAACTATGGCTACACCTTC.

The V and J genes are TRBV11-2 and TRBJ2-1; D assignment may be TRBD1 or TRBD2 (5 bases each). The V end was cut by 7 bases, the J end by 7 bases, with 23 bases between. There are 16 residues in the CDR3. Per the germline V gene, CDR1 is SGHAT and CDR2 is FQNNGV. CDR3 nucleotides: TGTGCCAGCAACCGCTTACGGGGCCGGACGGGGAATGAGCAGTTCTTC. Translating gives CASNRLRGRTGNEQFF.

This clonotype was picked up a small number of times. The genes are TRBV5-5 and TRBJ2-7; D is uncertain. Germline V gives CDR1 SGHKS, CDR2 YYEKEE (reference sequence). Trimming took off 4 bases at V and 3 bases at J, with 14 bases between the two ends. This CDR3 has 14 amino acids. CDR3 sequence reads: CASSDPSQNYEQYF. CDR3 DNA: TGTGCCAGCAGCGATCCATCTCAAAACTACGAGCAGTACTTC.

This clonotype was observed many times. J is TRBJ2-2 and V is TRBV4-2; a weak D match, TRBD2 (5 bases). This CDR3 contains 13 residues. Trimming removed 1 base at V and 14 bases at J, with 14 bases between. Looked up from germline, CDR1 is LGHNA and CDR2 is YNFKEQ. CDR3 loop: CASSQVLEEGLFF. In DNA, the CDR3 is TGTGCCAGCAGCCAAGTACTAGAAGAAGGCCTGTTTTTT.

Only a few counts were recorded for this clonotype. The rearrangement uses TRBV7-9 and TRBJ2-7; D unclear. Germline V CDR1 and CDR2: SEHNR, FQNEAQ (reference sequence). The CDR3 is 12 amino acids. The CDR3: CVSGSISYEQYF. DNA for the CDR3: TGTGTCTCCGGGTCCATCTCCTACGAGCAGTACTTC.

V is TRBV5-1 and J is TRBJ2-5; 7 bases match TRBD1. The CDR3 consists of 13 residues. V gave up 9 bases and J gave up 1 base; unmatched junction bases: 6. Germline V CDR1 and CDR2: SGHRS, YFSETQ. The chain's CDR3 is CATSGQPQETQYF. For the CDR3, the DNA is TGCGCCACCTCGGGACAGCCCCAAGAGACCCAGTACTTC.

Only a few counts were recorded for this clonotype. Here the CDR3 DNA reads TGTGCCAGCAGCGTAGCTAACGGCGAGCGGGGGGGCCGTGAGACCCAGTACTTC. It translates to CASSVANGERGGRETQYF. The J gene is TRBJ2-5, the V gene TRBV9; 10 bases fit TRBD2. Germline CDR1 and CDR2: SGDLS and YYNGEE. Unmatched junction bases numbered 13, after V lost 0 bases and J lost 5 bases. This CDR3 has 18 residues.

This clonotype has only a few counts. The rearrangement uses TRBV6-4 and TRBJ2-2, with D unresolved. This CDR3 has 17 residues. Trimming removed 2 bases at V and 5 bases at J, with 18 bases between. The germline V gene has CDR1 MRHNA and CDR2 SNTAGT. CDR3 in DNA: TGTGCCAGCAGTGACCGCTTTCGTTCAGGCTATACCGGGGAGCTGTTTTTT. Its translation: CASSDRFRSGYTGELFF.

The V call is TRBV5-6, the J call TRBJ1-1; 9 bases line up with TRBD1. Germline V CDR1 and CDR2: SGHDT, YYEEEE. Trimming at V came to 5 bases and at J to 6 bases, leaving 5 bases not matched to a gene. The CDR3 runs to 13 residues. CDR3 sequence: CASRLTGGSEAFF. The DNA of the CDR3 is TGTGCCAGCAGATTAACAGGGGGCTCTGAAGCTTTCTTT.

This clonotype turned up a few times. The chain is built from TRBV29-1 and TRBJ2-1; 7 bases align to TRBD2. Germline V gene data show CDR1 as SQVTM and CDR2 as ANQGSEA. V dropped 5 bases and J dropped 4; count of bases not matched to a gene: 8. The CDR3 has 14 residues. The CDR3: CSVRGLFGYNEQFF. The CDR3 region has the DNA TGCAGCGTTAGGGGACTATTTGGATACAATGAGCAGTTCTTC.

This clonotype was found a few times. This chain joins TRBV2 and TRBJ2-3; D gene ambiguous. Germline CDR1 and CDR2: SNHLY and FYNNEI. The CDR3 totals 14 residues. V shed 5 bases and J shed 2 bases, with 11 bases lying between them. The chain's CDR3 is CASSLTENTDTQYF. The DNA of the CDR3 is TGTGCCAGCAGTCTCACTGAAAACACAGATACGCAGTATTTT.

At least ten counts were recorded for this clonotype. The chain combines TRBV27 with TRBJ2-7, with a weak D call TRBD2 (5 bases). Between the trimmed V and J ends, which lost 3 bases and 0 bases, there was a span of 9 bases. The CDR3 runs to 14 residues. The V gene's germline CDR1 is MNHEY and CDR2 SMNVEV (reference sequence). CDR3 nucleotides: TGTGCCAGCAGTTTCGCGGGTCCCTCCTACGAGCAGTACTTC. Translating it yields CASSFAGPSYEQYF.

This clonotype was counted many times. The genes are TRBV7-2 and TRBJ2-2, with unresolved D. The V gene lost 3 bases and the J gene lost 5 bases, with 10 bases spanning the gap. Germline CDR1 reads SGHTA; CDR2 reads FQGNSA. The CDR3 totals 14 residues. The CDR3: CASSLGPRTGELFF. The CDR3 nucleotides read TGTGCCAGCAGCTTGGGTCCGCGAACCGGGGAGCTGTTTTTT.

This clonotype was detected only a few times. The chain combines TRBV29-1 with TRBJ2-7; the D gene is possibly TRBD2 (5 bases). The germline gives CDR1 SQVTM, CDR2 ANQGSEA. V was clipped by 4 bases and J by 2 bases, with 18 bases between them. The CDR3 is 15 residues long. The DNA for the CDR3 is TGCAGCGTTGTCGAGGTAGAGGGAGTTGCCTACGAGCAGTACTTC. This translates into CSVVEVEGVAYEQYF.

This clonotype turned up a few times. The rearrangement joins TRBV3-1 to TRBJ2-7, with a possible D match to TRBD2 (6 bases). The ends were cut back, 1 base at V and 0 bases at J, with 19 bases in the middle. Germline loops: CDR1 LGHDT, CDR2 YNNKEL (reference sequence). The CDR3 has 18 residues. The CDR3, as DNA: TGTGCCAGCAGCCAAGTGGAGGTTAGCGGTATCGTCTCCTACGAGCAGTACTTC. Translation gives CASSQVEVSGIVSYEQYF.

The rearrangement links TRBV28 to TRBJ2-1; 14 positions agree with TRBD2. The V gene's germline CDR1 is MDHEN and CDR2 SYDVKM. The V and J ends lost 7 bases and 7 bases, in that order; junction bases with no gene match: 15. The CDR3 has 18 residues. The CDR3 region is CASTPTSGRVMYENEQFF. The CDR3 DNA sequence: TGTGCCAGCACCCCGACTAGCGGGAGGGTGATGTACGAGAATGAGCAGTTCTTC.

This clonotype was seen at least ten times. CDR3 bases: TGTGCCAGCGGGAATACGGTGTACCAAGAGACCCAGTACTTC. Amino acid sequence: CASGNTVYQETQYF. The chain links TRBV6-2 or TRBV6-3 to TRBJ2-5; D remains unclear. The germline V gene has CDR1 MNHEY and CDR2 SVGEGT. Trimming took 8 bases from V and 0 from J, leaving 13 bases between them. This CDR3 spans 14 amino acids.

This clonotype was detected many times. The V gene is TRBV29-1, the J gene TRBJ2-3; tentative D call: TRBD1 (5 bases). This CDR3 has 13 amino acids. CDR1 and CDR2 (germline): SQVTM, ANQGSEA. V dropped 2 bases and J dropped 4 bases, with 10 bases sitting between them. As DNA, the CDR3 is TGCAGCGTTGAAATGTTAGGGGCAGATACGCAGTATTTT. Translated, it gives CSVEMLGADTQYF.

The rearrangement links TRBV24-1 to TRBJ1-1, with 7 bases lining up with TRBD1. The CDR3 sequence is 13 residues long. With 9 bases clipped from V and 4 bases from J, the junction kept 7 bases outside the gene matches. Germline CDR1 reads KGHDR; CDR2 reads SFDVKD. The CDR3, as DNA: TGTGCCACCCAAAGGGCAGGGGGCACTGAAGCTTTCTTT. Its translation is CATQRAGGTEAFF.

This clonotype has a handful of counts. V usage is TRBV11-2 and J usage is TRBJ2-1; TRBD1 matches 7 bases. The CDR3 runs to 16 residues. The V segment lost 5 bases and the J segment 5 bases; nucleotides outside the gene matches: 12. Germline V gene sequence: CDR1 SGHAT, CDR2 FQNNGV. CDR3 coding DNA: TGTGCCAGCAGCACCCATCCGGGACAGCCTGACAATGAGCAGTTCTTC. Encoded protein: CASSTHPGQPDNEQFF.

This clonotype has a count of ten or more. CDR3 amino acids: CSVEAKNNEQFF. DNA for the CDR3: TGCAGCGTTGAAGCCAAAAACAATGAGCAGTTCTTC. The V call is TRBV29-1, the J call TRBJ2-1; unclear D gene. V dropped 1 base and J dropped 5 bases, with 6 bases sitting between them. This CDR3 is 12 amino acids long. CDR1 is SQVTM, CDR2 ANQGSEA, per germline.

This clonotype was seen only a few times. The rearrangement links TRBV29-1 to TRBJ2-5; D remains ambiguous. The CDR3 runs 13 residues. Per germline, CDR1 SQVTM and CDR2 ANQGSEA. Trimming cost V 3 bases and J 1 base, with 9 bases left between them. CDR3 in DNA: TGCAGCGTTGATAAAGGAACCCAAGAGACCCAGTACTTC. Amino acid sequence: CSVDKGTQETQYF.

This clonotype turned up a few times. J is TRBJ2-3 and V is TRBV5-6; D assignment may be TRBD1 or TRBD2 (5 bases each). The CDR3 loop spans 14 amino acids. Germline V gene data show CDR1 as SGHDT and CDR2 as YYEEEE. V was clipped by 0 bases and J by 4 bases, with 9 bases between them. The CDR3 region is CASSLGGDADTQYF. The DNA of the CDR3 is TGTGCCAGCAGCTTGGGAGGGGACGCAGATACGCAGTATTTT.

This clonotype appeared once. The rearrangement joins TRBV5-8 to TRBJ2-3; D gene uncertain. Trimming took 4 bases from V and 2 from J, leaving 11 bases between them. CDR1 is SGHTS, CDR2 YDEGEE, per germline. CDR3 length equals 14 residues. The DNA of the CDR3 is TGTGCCAGCAGCCCTGGGCTCATCACAGATACGCAGTATTTT. Translation gives CASSPGLITDTQYF. Based on the CDR3 plus reference TRBV5-8 and TRBJ2-3, the full variable domain is EAGVTQSPTHLIKTRGQQATLRCSPISGHTSVYWYQQALGLGLQFLLWYDEGEERNRGNFPPRFSGRQFPNYSSELNVNALELEDSALYLCASSPGLITDTQYFGPGTRLTVL.

At least ten counts were recorded for this clonotype. The chain carries TRBV5-1 and TRBJ2-1, with a tentative D call TRBD1 (6 bases). The ends were cut back, 1 base at V and 5 bases at J, with 7 bases in the middle. The V gene's germline CDR1 is SGHRS and CDR2 YFSETQ. The CDR3 contains 13 residues. CDR3 sequence reads: CASSLTGHNEQFF. The CDR3 coding sequence is TGCGCCAGCAGCTTGACAGGGCACAATGAGCAGTTCTTC.

This clonotype was counted only a few times. This chain joins TRBV2 and TRBJ2-5, with D uncertain. The CDR3 extends over 13 amino acids. Germline lookup yields CDR1 SNHLY and CDR2 FYNNEI. With 4 bases removed from V and 4 bases from J, the gap between germline ends came to 10 bases. The CDR3 spells CASSAGSTETQYF. CDR3 nucleotides: TGTGCCAGCAGTGCGGGTAGCACAGAGACCCAGTACTTC.

This clonotype was recorded at least ten times. The chain joins TRBV4-3 to TRBJ2-7; D gene uncertain. The V end was cut by 0 bases, the J end by 7 bases, with 10 bases between. This CDR3 is 13 amino acids long. Germline CDR1 and CDR2: LGHNA and YSLEER. CDR3 amino acids: CASSQDWVSEQYF. CDR3 coding DNA: TGCGCCAGCAGCCAAGATTGGGTTTCGGAGCAGTACTTC.

The V gene is TRBV4-2, the J gene TRBJ2-1; 10 nucleotides line up with TRBD2. After removal of 5 bases from V and 7 bases from J, the junction contained 11 bases not matched to a gene. This CDR3 has 16 residues. CDR1 and CDR2 from the germline V gene are LGHNA and YNFKEQ. In nucleotides, the CDR3 is TGTGCCAGCAGCTTGCCCGGGACTAGCGTTCAGAATGAGCAGTTCTTC. Amino acids: CASSLPGTSVQNEQFF.

The V gene is TRBV11-2, the J gene TRBJ2-5, with D perhaps TRBD1 or TRBD2 (6 bases each). From germline, CDR1 is SGHAT and CDR2 FQNNGV. The CDR3 is made up of 15 amino acids. The V end was cut by 0 bases, the J end by 5 bases, with 13 bases between. The CDR3 reads CASSLDLRGTETQYF. DNA of the CDR3: TGTGCCAGCAGCTTAGACCTTAGGGGGACTGAGACCCAGTACTTC.

Many counts were recorded for this clonotype. The rearrangement links TRBV2 to TRBJ2-7; the D gene is possibly TRBD2 (6 bases). Trimming took 8 bases from V and 5 from J, leaving 19 bases between them. This CDR3 is built from 14 residues. Germline V gene sequence: CDR1 SNHLY, CDR2 FYNNEI. The CDR3 sequence is CASRDFSISDEQYF. CDR3 sequence (DNA): TGTGCCAGCCGGGACTTTTCGATCTCGGACGAGCAGTACTTC.

This clonotype was seen a few times. The V gene is TRBV14, the J gene TRBJ2-2, with D possibly matching TRBD1 (6 bases). Germline-derived CDR1 and CDR2 are SGHDN and FVKESK. Trimming removed 3 bases at V and 5 bases at J, with 13 bases between. The CDR3 sequence is 15 residues long. The CDR3: CASSQDRLRTGELFF. CDR3 sequence (DNA): TGTGCCAGCAGCCAGGACAGATTAAGGACCGGGGAGCTGTTTTTT.

The CDR3 DNA reads TGTGCCAGCAGCGTAGGGACGGGACCCATCACAGATACGCAGTATTTT. Translation gives CASSVGTGPITDTQYF. The chain uses TRBV9 and TRBJ2-3; D could derive from TRBD1 or TRBD2 (5 bases each). The CDR3 contains 16 residues. Germline CDR1 SGDLS, CDR2 YYNGEE. V lost 0 bases and J lost 2, with 13 bases in between.